This T cell receptor beta chain is drawn from a study of blood T cells in healthy people across ages. Germline V gene lookup returns CDR1 SGHRS and CDR2 YFSETQ. The V end was cut by 4 bases, the J end by 0 bases, with 13 bases between. The CDR3 extends over 15 amino acids. Primers used in a second PCR of about 7 to 11 cycles were a sample-barcoded 5' primer and a J-beta primer mix. From the 5' RACE reads, TCRdb called clonotypes with MiXCR, one entry per CDR3 protein. The data contain some 900,000 distinct CDR3 sequences, under 50% of them singletons. The V and J genes are TRBV5-1 and TRBJ1-1, with TRBD1 as a possible D gene (5 bases). The receptor was derived from a man aged 25 to 40 in good health. Sample: blood. In DNA, the CDR3 is TGCGCCAGCAGCCAATCCGGGACGCTGAACACTGAAGCTTTCTTT. Translated, it gives CASSQSGTLNTEAFF.